This T cell receptor (beta chain) originates from a study of cytotoxic CD8 clonotypes in ibrutinib-treated CLL (dated by TCRdb to the early 2020s). About the investigation overall: The cohort had ten to twelve relapsed/refractory and about 15 treatment-naive patients; about 17 were IGHV unmutated. Partial responses were observed in roughly 25 patients and complete responses in 2; after a median follow-up of 68 months, remission was maintained in roughly 14 patients and progression was observed in about twelve. Longitudinal samples were available for about 30% of the 86 trial participants. An average of approximately 260,000 productive templates and approximately 90,000 productive rearrangements was obtained per sample. Response samples were obtained after a median of around eleven months of treatment, with a range of roughly 6 to 40 months. Cryopreserved peripheral blood mononuclear cells were collected at three points: before therapy, at response, and at either sustained remission or disease progression. All remission and progressive disease samples were collected while patients were still receiving ibrutinib. Summary of the overall study and its limitations: Clonality rose at ibrutinib response, remained stable during sustained remission, and dropped back toward baseline at progression. Baseline clonality was found to be higher than that of age-matched healthy donors and was strongly correlated with circulating CD8+ T-cell counts. Public clonotypes were found to be uncommon and were observed to contract or remain stable during treatment; the increase in clonality was shown to reflect expansion of private clonotypes at ibrutinib response. Sampling times were not matched between sustained-remission and progressing patients, and lymph node repertoires were not studied.

In regard to this clone: Its specific antigen is unknown. Qualities for individual bases were not recorded, and no much larger clone is one base off.

Measured from the cysteine to the phenylalanine, the CDR3 is 15 residues long. Solely the CDR3 DNA is kept, with 45 bases framed from the first base. Trimming takes 1 base from V and 4 bases from J, and the germline ends sit 16 bases apart. The germline V gene (reference sequence) specifies GTSNPN as CDR1 and SVGIG as CDR2. A MiSeq instrument was used for deep resolution sequencing, which targeted depths ranging from 1 in 1 million up to 1 in 200,000 T cells, with coverage averaging 10x for each clonotype. TCR beta libraries were generated with the immunoSEQ hsTCRB Kit. In the paper's pipeline: Data were analyzed with ImmunoSEQ Data Assistant and ImmunoSEQ Analyzer, with V, D and J genes assigned per IMGT definitions. Clonality, with values ranging from 0 to 1, was calculated as one minus the normalized Shannon entropy of productive rearrangement frequencies. Only overrepresented clonotypes making up at least 0.05% of each patient's repertoire were included in the public clonotype analysis. About a dozen age-matched healthy donor repertoires from immuneACCESS served as clonality controls. Held by TCRdb, this immuneACCESS table contains in-frame sequences only and omits some clones. Under half of the omission traces to an unresolved V gene where checked; the cause of the rest is unknown. V and J calls plus clone size are reproduced from that table; the DNA served to infer D and trimming. The sample table lists about 160,000 clones, 88% of them with a count of one. More than 2.5% of the sample is held by the ten biggest clonotypes.

In the paper's terms, the time point label means: progressive disease on ibrutinib. For TCR beta library preparation, 1.5 to 2 micrograms of genomic DNA were extracted from the cryopreserved PBMCs. High-throughput TCR beta sequencing was performed on longitudinal blood samples from CLL patients receiving ibrutinib monotherapy. The patients took part in an open-label, single-center phase 2 trial of ibrutinib monotherapy. Material: PBMCs, obtained at disease progression, from a patient treated with ibrutinib. Rearrangement joined TRBV30 to TRBJ1-1; the D gene is perhaps TRBD1, on 5 matching bases. This receptor was identified in a human donor with chronic lymphocytic leukemia. The CDR3 protein: CAWSGFGGRGTEAFF. The DNA reads TGTGCCTGGAGTGGGTTTGGGGGAAGGGGCACTGAAGCTTTCTTT.